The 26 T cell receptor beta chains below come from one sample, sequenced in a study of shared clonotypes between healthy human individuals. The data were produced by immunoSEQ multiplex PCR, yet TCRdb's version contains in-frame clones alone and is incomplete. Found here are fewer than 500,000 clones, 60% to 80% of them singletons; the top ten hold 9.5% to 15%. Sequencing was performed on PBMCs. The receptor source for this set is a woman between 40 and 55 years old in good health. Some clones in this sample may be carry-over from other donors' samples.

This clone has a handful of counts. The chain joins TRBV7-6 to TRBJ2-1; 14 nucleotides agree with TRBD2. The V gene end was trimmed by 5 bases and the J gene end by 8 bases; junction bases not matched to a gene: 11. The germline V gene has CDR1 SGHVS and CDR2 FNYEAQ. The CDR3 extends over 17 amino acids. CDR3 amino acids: CASSRGTSGSLLDEQFF. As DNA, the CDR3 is TGTGCCAGCAGCCGCGGGACTAGCGGGAGTCTCTTGGATGAGCAGTTCTTC.

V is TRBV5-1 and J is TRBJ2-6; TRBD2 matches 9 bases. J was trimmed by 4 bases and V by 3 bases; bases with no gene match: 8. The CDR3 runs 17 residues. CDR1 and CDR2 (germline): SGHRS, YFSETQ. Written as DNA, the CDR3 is TGCGCCAGCAGCTCCAATAGCGGGGGCCCCGGGGCCAACGTCCTGACTTTC. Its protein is CASSSNSGGPGANVLTF.

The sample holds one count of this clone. This CDR3 is CASSLGWMENNEQFF. The CDR3 nucleotides read TGCGCCAGCAGCTTGGGGTGGATGGAGAACAATGAGCAGTTCTTC. V and J are TRBV5-1 and TRBJ2-1; D is unclear. The germline CDR1 and CDR2 sequences are SGHRS and YFSETQ. V lost 0 bases to trimming and J lost 5 bases, with 12 bases between them. The CDR3 contains 15 residues. The full variable domain, in which reference TRBV5-1 and TRBJ2-1 provide the parts outside the CDR3, is KAGVTQTPRYLIKTRGQQVTLSCSPISGHRSVSWYQQTPGQGLQFLFEYFSETQRNKGNFPGRFSGRQFSNSRSEMNVSTLELGDSALYLCASSLGWMENNEQFFGPGTRLTVL.

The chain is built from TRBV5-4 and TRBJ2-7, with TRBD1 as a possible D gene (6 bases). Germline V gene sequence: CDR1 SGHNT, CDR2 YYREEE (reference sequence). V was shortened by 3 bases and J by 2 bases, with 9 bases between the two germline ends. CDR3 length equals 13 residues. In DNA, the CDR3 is TGTGCCAGCAGCTCCGGGACAACCTACGAGCAGTACTTC. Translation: CASSSGTTYEQYF.

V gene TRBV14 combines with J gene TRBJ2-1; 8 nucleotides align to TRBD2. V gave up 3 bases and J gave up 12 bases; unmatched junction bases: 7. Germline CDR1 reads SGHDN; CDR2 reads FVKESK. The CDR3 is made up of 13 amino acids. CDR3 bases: TGTGCCAGCAGCCAGGCGGGAGGACGATCGCAGTTCTTC. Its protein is CASSQAGGRSQFF.

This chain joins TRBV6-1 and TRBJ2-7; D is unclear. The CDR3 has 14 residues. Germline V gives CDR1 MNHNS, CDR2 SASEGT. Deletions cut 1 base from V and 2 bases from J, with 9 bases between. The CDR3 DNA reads TGTGCCAGCAGTGAAGTCGCTACCACCTACGAGCAGTACTTC. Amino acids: CASSEVATTYEQYF.

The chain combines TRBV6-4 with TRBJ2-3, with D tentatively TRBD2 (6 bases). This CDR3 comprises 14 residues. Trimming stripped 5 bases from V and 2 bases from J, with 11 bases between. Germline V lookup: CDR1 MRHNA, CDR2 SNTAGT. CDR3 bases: TGTGCCAGCAGTACGGGAGCCCCCACAGATACGCAGTATTTT. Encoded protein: CASSTGAPTDTQYF.

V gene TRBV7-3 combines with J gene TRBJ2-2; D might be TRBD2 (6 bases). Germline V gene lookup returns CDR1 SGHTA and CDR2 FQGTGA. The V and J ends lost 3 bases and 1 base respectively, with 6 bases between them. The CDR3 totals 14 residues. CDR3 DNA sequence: TGTGCCAGCAGCTTGGAGGGGAACACCGGGGAGCTGTTTTTT. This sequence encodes CASSLEGNTGELFF. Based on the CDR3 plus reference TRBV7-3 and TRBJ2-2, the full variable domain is GAGVSQTPSNKVTEKGKYVELRCDPISGHTALYWYRQSLGQGPEFLIYFQGTGAADDSGLPNDRFFAVRPEGSVSTLKIQRTERGDSAVYLCASSLEGNTGELFFGEGSRLTVL.

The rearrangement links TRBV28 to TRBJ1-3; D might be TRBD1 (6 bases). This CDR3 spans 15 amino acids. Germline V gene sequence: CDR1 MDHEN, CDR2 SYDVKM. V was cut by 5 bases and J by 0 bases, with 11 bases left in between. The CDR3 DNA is TGTGCCAGCAGTAGCGGGGGCTACTCTGGAAACACCATATATTTT. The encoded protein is CASSSGGYSGNTIYF.

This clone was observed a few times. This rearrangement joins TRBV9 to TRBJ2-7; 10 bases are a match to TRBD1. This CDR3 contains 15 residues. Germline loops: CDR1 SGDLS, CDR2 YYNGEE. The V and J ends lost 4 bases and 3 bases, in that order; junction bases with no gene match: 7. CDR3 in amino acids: CASSPGQGVFYEQYF. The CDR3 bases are TGTGCCAGCAGCCCCGGACAGGGGGTTTTCTACGAGCAGTACTTC.

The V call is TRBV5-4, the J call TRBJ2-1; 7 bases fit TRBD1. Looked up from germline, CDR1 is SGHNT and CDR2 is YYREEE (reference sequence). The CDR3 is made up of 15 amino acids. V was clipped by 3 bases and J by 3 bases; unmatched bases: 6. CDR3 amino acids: CASSYKTGYYNEQFF. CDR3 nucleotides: TGTGCCAGCAGCTACAAGACAGGGTACTACAATGAGCAGTTCTTC.

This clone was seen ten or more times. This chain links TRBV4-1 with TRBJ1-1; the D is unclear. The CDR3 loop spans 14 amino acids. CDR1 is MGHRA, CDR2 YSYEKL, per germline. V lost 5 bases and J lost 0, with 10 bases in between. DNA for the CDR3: TGCGCCAGCAGCTCCGGGTTGCTGAACACTGAAGCTTTCTTT. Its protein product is CASSSGLLNTEAFF.

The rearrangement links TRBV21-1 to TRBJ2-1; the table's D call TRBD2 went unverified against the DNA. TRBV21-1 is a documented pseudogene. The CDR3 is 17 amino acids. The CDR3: CASSFPPAGGLGNEQFF. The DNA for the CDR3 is TGTGCCAGCAGCTTCCCCCCGGCGGGAGGTCTGGGCAATGAGCAGTTCTTC.

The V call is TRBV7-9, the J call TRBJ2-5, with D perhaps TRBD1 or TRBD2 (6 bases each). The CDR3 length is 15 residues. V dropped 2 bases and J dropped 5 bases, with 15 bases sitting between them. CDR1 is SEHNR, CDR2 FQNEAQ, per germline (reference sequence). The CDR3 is CASSLRGGRGETQYF. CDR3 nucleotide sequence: TGTGCCAGCAGCTTACGTGGGGGGCGGGGCGAGACCCAGTACTTC. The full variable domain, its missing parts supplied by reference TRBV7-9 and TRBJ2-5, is DTGVSQNPRHKITKRGQNVTFRCDPISEHNRLYWYRQTLGQGPEFLTYFQNEAQLEKSRLLSDRFSAERPKGSFSTLEIQRTEQGDSAMYLCASSLRGGRGETQYFGPGTRLLVL.

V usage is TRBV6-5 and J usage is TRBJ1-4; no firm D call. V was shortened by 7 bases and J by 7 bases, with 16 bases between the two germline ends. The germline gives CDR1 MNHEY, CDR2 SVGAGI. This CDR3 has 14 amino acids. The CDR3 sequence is CASKAGVTSEKLFF. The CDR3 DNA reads TGTGCCAGCAAGGCCGGGGTCACGAGTGAAAAACTGTTTTTT.

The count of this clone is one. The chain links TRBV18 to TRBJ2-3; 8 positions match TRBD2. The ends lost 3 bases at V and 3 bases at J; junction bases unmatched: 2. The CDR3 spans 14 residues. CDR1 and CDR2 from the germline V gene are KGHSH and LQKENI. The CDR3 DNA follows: TGTGCCAGCTCACCGGCGGGGGGAACAGATACGCAGTATTTT. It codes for CASSPAGGTDTQYF.

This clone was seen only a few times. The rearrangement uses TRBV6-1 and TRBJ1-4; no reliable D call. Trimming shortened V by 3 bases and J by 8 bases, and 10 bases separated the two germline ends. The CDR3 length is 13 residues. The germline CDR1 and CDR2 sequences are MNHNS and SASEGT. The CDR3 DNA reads TGTGCCAGCAGTGAGTCCAGAAGGGAAAAACTGTTTTTT. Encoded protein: CASSESRREKLFF.

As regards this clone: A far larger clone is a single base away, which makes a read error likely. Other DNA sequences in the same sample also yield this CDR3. The CDR3 DNA sequence: TGTGCCAGCAGCCTCCTACTGGACACGCAGTATTTT. It specifies CASSLLLDTQYF. J is TRBJ2-3 and V is TRBV9; D is ambiguous. Trimming pared 4 bases from V and 9 bases from J, leaving 12 bases between. This CDR3 region has 12 residues. From germline, CDR1 is SGDLS and CDR2 YYNGEE.

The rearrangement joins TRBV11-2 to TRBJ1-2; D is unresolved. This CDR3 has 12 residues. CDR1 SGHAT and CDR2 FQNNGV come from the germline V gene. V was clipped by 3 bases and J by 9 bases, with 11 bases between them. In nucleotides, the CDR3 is TGTGCCAGCAGCTTCGGGCCCCAGCGCTACACCTTC. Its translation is CASSFGPQRYTF.

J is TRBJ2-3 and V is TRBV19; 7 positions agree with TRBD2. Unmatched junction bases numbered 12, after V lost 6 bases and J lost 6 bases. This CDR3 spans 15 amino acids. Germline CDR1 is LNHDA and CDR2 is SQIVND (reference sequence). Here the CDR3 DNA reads TGTGCCAGTAGGGGCCCTAGCGGACCTGGGGATACGCAGTATTTT. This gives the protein CASRGPSGPGDTQYF.

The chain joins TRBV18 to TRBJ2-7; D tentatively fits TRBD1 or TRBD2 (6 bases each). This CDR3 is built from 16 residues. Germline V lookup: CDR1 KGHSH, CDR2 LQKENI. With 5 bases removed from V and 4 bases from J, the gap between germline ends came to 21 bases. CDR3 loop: CASSRGSGAGRYEQYF. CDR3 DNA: TGTGCCAGCTCAAGGGGGTCCGGGGCAGGGAGGTACGAGCAGTACTTC.

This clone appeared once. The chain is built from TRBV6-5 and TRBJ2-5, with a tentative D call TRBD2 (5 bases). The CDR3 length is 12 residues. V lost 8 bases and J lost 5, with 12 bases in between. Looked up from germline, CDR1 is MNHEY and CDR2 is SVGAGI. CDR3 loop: CASRETTETQYF. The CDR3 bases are TGTGCCAGCCGGGAAACTACCGAGACCCAGTACTTC.

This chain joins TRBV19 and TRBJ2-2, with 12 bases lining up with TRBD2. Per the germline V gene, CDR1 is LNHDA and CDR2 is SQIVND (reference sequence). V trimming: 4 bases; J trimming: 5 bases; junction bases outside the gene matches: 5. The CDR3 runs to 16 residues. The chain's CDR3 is CASSTLAGGRTGELFF. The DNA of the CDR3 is TGTGCCAGTAGTACTCTAGCGGGAGGGCGAACCGGGGAGCTGTTTTTT.

CDR3 bases: TGTGCCAGCAGCCCAGTTGAGGGAGGACCAATCAAAGGGGAGCTGTTTTTT. It is translated as CASSPVEGGPIKGELFF. The chain uses TRBV5-4 and TRBJ2-2; TRBD2 might be the D (6 bases). This CDR3 comprises 17 residues. Germline assignment: CDR1 SGHNT and CDR2 YYREEE (reference sequence). The V and J ends lost 4 bases and 8 bases respectively, with 24 bases between them.

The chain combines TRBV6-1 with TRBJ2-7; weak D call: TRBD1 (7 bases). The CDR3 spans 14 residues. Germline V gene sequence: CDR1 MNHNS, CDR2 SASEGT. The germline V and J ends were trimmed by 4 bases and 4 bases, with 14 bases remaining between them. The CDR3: CASSVSRGVYEQYF. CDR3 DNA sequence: TGTGCCAGCAGTGTGAGCAGGGGGGTGTACGAGCAGTACTTC.

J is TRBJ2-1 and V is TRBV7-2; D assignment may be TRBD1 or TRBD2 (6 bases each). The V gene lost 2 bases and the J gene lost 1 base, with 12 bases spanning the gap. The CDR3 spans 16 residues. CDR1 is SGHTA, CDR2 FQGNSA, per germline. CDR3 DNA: TGTGCCAGCAGCTTACAGGGGAGGCGGTCCTACAATGAGCAGTTCTTC. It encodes CASSLQGRRSYNEQFF.